Following are 14 T cell receptor beta chains from one sample sequenced in a study of CD8 T cells in Susac syndrome. Random hexamers primed reverse transcription of about 0.5 to 1 ug RNA. In TCRdb, the immunoSEQ multiplex PCR reads were re-called with MiXCR into one record per CDR3 protein. Of around 280,000 distinct CDR3 sequences detected, 92% appear once; the ten largest clones hold roughly 0.07%. The sample comprised CD4+ T cells from PBMCs. These TCRs come from a human donor with multiple sclerosis.

V gene TRBV12-3 or TRBV12-4 combines with J gene TRBJ1-2, with 7 bases matching TRBD1. The ends lost 6 bases at V and 1 base at J; junction bases unmatched: 5. This CDR3 has 14 residues. The CDR3: CASRETGNNYGYTF. DNA of the CDR3: TGTGCCAGCAGGGAGACAGGGAATAACTATGGCTACACCTTC.

The chain carries TRBV7-3 and TRBJ1-5, with 9 bases aligning to TRBD1. V lost 5 bases to trimming and J lost 0 bases; unmatched junction nucleotides: 11. Germline values: CDR1 SGHTA, CDR2 FQGTGA. The CDR3 has 18 residues. The CDR3 loop is CASSPDRGRSYSNQPQHF. The CDR3 DNA is TGTGCCAGCAGCCCCGACAGGGGGAGAAGTTATAGCAATCAGCCCCAGCATTTT. The full variable domain, in which reference TRBV7-3 and TRBJ1-5 provide the parts outside the CDR3, is GAGVSQTPSNKVTEKGKYVELRCDPISGHTALYWYRQSLGQGPEFLIYFQGTGAADDSGLPNDRFFAVRPEGSVSTLKIQRTERGDSAVYLCASSPDRGRSYSNQPQHFGDGTRLSIL.

The chain carries TRBV2 and TRBJ2-2, with 7 bases aligning to TRBD2. The germline V gene has CDR1 SNHLY and CDR2 FYNNEI. The CDR3 is 14 amino acids. Trimming at V came to 5 bases and at J to 5 bases, leaving 5 bases not matched to a gene. The CDR3 reads CASSRDYLTGELFF. As DNA, the CDR3 is TGTGCCAGCAGTCGGGACTACTTAACCGGGGAGCTGTTTTTT.

The chain employs TRBV20-1 and TRBJ2-2, with 10 bases lining up with TRBD2. V lost 6 bases, J lost 3 bases, and 7 bases stayed unmatched. This CDR3 region has 15 residues. Germline V gene sequence: CDR1 DFQATT, CDR2 SNEGSKA (reference sequence). The CDR3 is CSASGLAGDTGELFF. Written as DNA, the CDR3 is TGCAGTGCCTCCGGGCTAGCGGGAGACACCGGGGAGCTGTTTTTT.

This sequence joins TRBV29-1 and TRBJ1-5; 7 positions match TRBD1. Trimming cost V 6 bases and J 0 bases; bases outside gene matches: 8. From germline, CDR1 is SQVTM and CDR2 ANQGSEA. The CDR3 contains 15 residues. CDR3 in amino acids: CSVRQGVNSNQPQHF. Here the CDR3 DNA reads TGCAGCGTGAGACAGGGAGTGAATAGCAATCAGCCCCAGCATTTT. The full variable domain, rest sourced from reference TRBV29-1 and TRBJ1-5, is SAVISQKPSRDICQRGTSLTIQCQVDSQVTMMFWYRQQPGQSLTLIATANQGSEATYESGFVIDKFPISRPNLTFSTLTVSNMSPEDSSIYLCSVRQGVNSNQPQHFGDGTRLSIL.

The chain links TRBV2 to TRBJ2-1, with TRBD2 matching over 9 bases. The CDR3 is made up of 16 amino acids. The V segment lost 2 bases and the J segment 3 bases; nucleotides outside the gene matches: 5. Germline V gene sequence: CDR1 SNHLY, CDR2 FYNNEI. The CDR3 region is CASSESVTSGYNEQFF. In nucleotides, the CDR3 is TGTGCCAGCAGTGAATCGGTGACTAGCGGCTACAATGAGCAGTTCTTC.

The chain is built from TRBV20-1 and TRBJ2-5; a possible D gene is TRBD2 (7 bases). Germline values: CDR1 DFQATT, CDR2 SNEGSKA (reference sequence). This CDR3 contains 12 residues. The V gene lost 6 bases and the J gene lost 5 bases, with 13 bases spanning the gap. The CDR3 loop is CSAGGPQETQYF. CDR3 DNA: TGCAGTGCCGGGGGGCCTCAGGAGACCCAGTACTTC.

This clonotype has only a few counts. The V call is TRBV27, the J call TRBJ2-3; 7 bases line up with TRBD1. V shed 6 bases and J 3 bases; nucleotides not matched to a gene: 3. The length of the CDR3 is 13 residues. CDR1 and CDR2 from the germline V gene are MNHEY and SMNVEV (reference sequence). CDR3 region: CASRAGGTDTQYF. CDR3 nucleotides: TGTGCCAGCAGGGCAGGGGGAACAGATACGCAGTATTTT.

The chain recombines TRBV29-1 with TRBJ2-5; the D is unclear. Germline V CDR1 and CDR2: SQVTM, ANQGSEA. Trimming left V 5 bases short and J 1 base short, with 8 bases between. The CDR3 has 12 amino acids. CDR3 region: CSVLGSQETQYF. The CDR3 DNA is TGCAGCGTTCTGGGTAGCCAAGAGACCCAGTACTTC. Combining the CDR3 with reference TRBV29-1 and TRBJ2-5 gives the whole variable domain SAVISQKPSRDICQRGTSLTIQCQVDSQVTMMFWYRQQPGQSLTLIATANQGSEATYESGFVIDKFPISRPNLTFSTLTVSNMSPEDSSIYLCSVLGSQETQYFGPGTRLLVL.

This clonotype was counted once. The CDR3 does not end in the conserved phenylalanine or tryptophan, so this is likely a read error. The chain has TRBV18 and TRBJ1-6; no clear D gene. The V and J ends lost 2 bases and 10 bases respectively, with 12 bases between them. This CDR3 contains 14 residues. CDR1 and CDR2 from the germline V gene are KGHSH and LQKENI. CDR3 in DNA: TGTGCCAGCTCACCATCTGGAACCAGCTCACCCCTCCACCTT. This translates into CASSPSGTSSPLHL.

The rearrangement joins TRBV15 to TRBJ1-1; no clear D gene. Trimming stripped 0 bases from V and 9 bases from J, with 11 bases between. Germline lookup yields CDR1 LNHNV and CDR2 YYDKDF (reference sequence). CDR3 length equals 13 residues. The CDR3 here is CATSRDAGNKAFF. The CDR3 DNA reads TGTGCCACCAGCAGAGACGCCGGCAACAAAGCTTTCTTT.

The chain recombines TRBV6-5 with TRBJ1-6; possible D gene TRBD1, 5 bases. Trimming removed 2 bases from V and 9 bases from J, with 11 bases in between. Germline V gene data show CDR1 as MNHEY and CDR2 as SVGAGI. This CDR3 contains 14 residues. The CDR3 bases are TGTGCCAGCAGTTACGGGGGGAATTCTTCACCCCTCCACTTT. Protein sequence: CASSYGGNSSPLHF.

The chain couples TRBV3-1 to TRBJ2-7; 9 bases line up with TRBD1. Germline V gene lookup returns CDR1 LGHDT and CDR2 YNNKEL (reference sequence). The CDR3 length is 15 residues. V dropped 4 bases and J dropped 1; count of bases not matched to a gene: 5. This CDR3 is CASSPAGQGSYEQYF. The CDR3 region has the DNA TGTGCCAGCAGCCCGGCGGGACAGGGATCCTACGAGCAGTACTTC.

The rearrangement links TRBV20-1 to TRBJ1-5; the D gene is possibly TRBD1 (5 bases). V was shortened by 1 base and J by 9 bases, with 13 bases between the two germline ends. Germline V gene data show CDR1 as DFQATT and CDR2 as SNEGSKA (reference sequence). CDR3 size: 13 residues. This chain's CDR3 is CSARAALRGPQHF. In nucleotides, the CDR3 is TGCAGTGCTAGAGCCGCCCTTAGGGGGCCCCAGCATTTT.